Listed here are 18 T cell receptor beta chains from one sample, sequenced in a study of CD8 T cells in ankylosing spondylitis. General study results and limits: For ankylosing spondylitis blood, a TCR beta motif of about eight highly homologous variants appeared characteristic.

Their specific antigens are unknown. TCRdb ran MiXCR on the 5' RACE reads and lists one entry per CDR3 protein. The sample lists a few hundred thousand distinct CDR3 sequences; around 20% were seen once. Sequenced sample: blood, either unsorted or a sorted T cell fraction (not recorded which). Receptors originate from a male donor with ankylosing spondylitis.

In its sample, this clonotype was seen a few times. J is TRBJ2-7 and V is TRBV4-2; D is perhaps TRBD2 (6 bases). In germline, CDR1 is LGHNA, CDR2 YNFKEQ. The CDR3 loop spans 15 amino acids. The V end lost 0 bases, the J end lost 5 bases, and 14 bases lay between the germline ends. CDR3 coding DNA: TGTGCCAGCAGCCAAGAATCCACTAGCCGCCACGAGCAGTACTTC. It encodes CASSQESTSRHEQYF.

This chain joins TRBV6-1 and TRBJ2-2, with TRBD2 matching 11 bases. The CDR3 covers 15 residues. CDR1 is MNHNS, CDR2 SASEGT, per germline. With V trimmed by 8 bases and J by 7 bases, 9 bases remained unmatched. The CDR3 sequence: CASSGLAGGGGELFF. The CDR3 coding sequence is TGTGCCAGCTCGGGGCTAGCGGGAGGCGGCGGGGAGCTGTTTTTT.

This clonotype was counted at least ten times. The chain carries TRBV5-1 and TRBJ2-2, with D perhaps TRBD1 or TRBD2 (5 bases each). From germline, CDR1 is SGHRS and CDR2 YFSETQ. V lost 4 bases to trimming and J lost 0 bases, with 10 bases between them. This CDR3 is 15 amino acids long. CDR3 residues: CASSRLGANTGELFF. The CDR3, as DNA: TGCGCCAGCAGCCGGCTGGGGGCGAACACCGGGGAGCTGTTTTTT.

The chain carries TRBV28 and TRBJ2-7, with 12 bases aligning to TRBD2. V shed 6 bases and J 5 bases; nucleotides not matched to a gene: 8. The germline CDR1 and CDR2 sequences are MDHEN and SYDVKM. This CDR3 contains 15 residues. The CDR3 loop reads CASSETTSGSNEQYF. In DNA form, the CDR3 reads TGTGCCAGCAGCGAAACGACTAGCGGGAGCAACGAGCAGTACTTC.

The rearrangement links TRBV5-4 to TRBJ2-2; 8 bases are a match to TRBD1. Losses at the gene ends were 4 bases for V and 3 bases for J; bases not matched to a gene: 8. Germline V gene lookup returns CDR1 SGHNT and CDR2 YYREEE (reference sequence). The CDR3 spans 16 residues. The CDR3 here is CASSAGQVVDTGELFF. CDR3 DNA: TGTGCCAGCAGCGCGGGACAGGTCGTAGACACCGGGGAGCTGTTTTTT.

This clonotype has a handful of counts. The V gene is TRBV20-1, the J gene TRBJ2-1, with TRBD2 identical over 7 bases. Per the germline V gene, CDR1 is DFQATT and CDR2 is SNEGSKA (reference sequence). The CDR3 consists of 13 residues. The CDR3: CSRRRESYNEQFF. The CDR3 region has the DNA TGCAGCCGACGGCGGGAGTCTTACAATGAGCAGTTCTTC.

The V call is TRBV7-3, the J call TRBJ2-7; maybe TRBD1 (6 bases). Trimming removed 5 bases from V and 3 bases from J, with 11 bases in between. CDR3 size: 13 residues. Germline values: CDR1 SGHTA, CDR2 FQGTGA. The CDR3 coding sequence is TGTGCCAGCAGCCCGGGACATCGCTACGAGCAGTACTTC. Protein sequence: CASSPGHRYEQYF.

This clonotype has a handful of counts. The chain combines TRBV4-2 with TRBJ2-7; TRBD2 matches 8 bases. The J segment lost 10 bases and the V segment lost 0 bases, leaving 11 bases of the junction unmatched. Germline V gives CDR1 LGHNA, CDR2 YNFKEQ. This CDR3 contains 15 residues. CDR3: CASSQDQLAGARQYF. CDR3 DNA sequence: TGTGCCAGCAGCCAAGATCAGCTAGCGGGTGCGAGACAGTACTTC.

This clonotype has a handful of counts. This chain connects TRBV10-3 to TRBJ2-7; no firm D call. Looked up from germline, CDR1 is ENHRY and CDR2 is SYGVKD. V gave up 1 base and J gave up 5 bases, with 12 bases separating them. The CDR3 is made up of 14 amino acids. CDR3 DNA: TGTGCCATCAGTGAGTACAATAGTATCCACGAGCAGTACTTC. It codes for CAISEYNSIHEQYF.

V gene TRBV18 combines with J gene TRBJ2-1, with 8 bases identical to TRBD2. V lost 3 bases to trimming and J lost 7 bases; unmatched junction nucleotides: 14. CDR3 length: 17 amino acids. The V gene's germline CDR1 is KGHSH and CDR2 LQKENI. CDR3 region: CASSPRPRGVASNEQFF. In DNA, the CDR3 is TGTGCCAGCTCACCCCGACCGCGGGGGGTTGCGTCAAATGAGCAGTTCTTC.

CDR3 nucleotides: TGTGCCAGCAGTTTATGGGAGAGCTACGAGCAGTACTTC. Translating gives CASSLWESYEQYF. The rearrangement joins TRBV12-3 or TRBV12-4 to TRBJ2-7; the D gene is possibly TRBD2 (5 bases). The CDR3 is made up of 13 amino acids. With 2 bases removed from V and 3 bases from J, the gap between germline ends came to 8 bases.

J is TRBJ2-3 and V is TRBV9; tentatively, D is TRBD1 or TRBD2 (6 bases each). V was pared by 0 bases and J by 6 bases, with 17 bases between. The V gene's germline CDR1 is SGDLS and CDR2 YYNGEE. This CDR3 has 16 residues. The CDR3, as DNA: TGTGCCAGCAGCGTAGGGGCTAGCGCTAGGGGGGATACGCAGTATTTT. Its translation: CASSVGASARGDTQYF. Using reference TRBV9 and TRBJ2-3 for the parts outside the CDR3, the full variable domain is DSGVTQTPKHLITATGQRVTLRCSPRSGDLSVYWYQQSLDQGLQFLIQYYNGEERAKGNILERFSAQQFPDLHSELNLSSLELGDSALYFCASSVGASARGDTQYFGPGTRLTVL.

This clonotype has more than one count but fewer than ten. J is TRBJ2-7 and V is TRBV11-2; 8 bases are a match to TRBD2. Germline CDR1 and CDR2: SGHAT and FQNNGV. V lost 5 bases to trimming and J lost 0 bases; unmatched junction nucleotides: 6. The CDR3 has 15 residues. The CDR3 DNA reads TGTGCCAGCAGCGCTAGCGGGTCCACCTCCTACGAGCAGTACTTC. Translating gives CASSASGSTSYEQYF.

The V call is TRBV12-3 or TRBV12-4, the J call TRBJ2-7; D gene ambiguous. Between the trimmed V and J ends, which lost 5 bases and 7 bases, there was a span of 12 bases. This CDR3 is 12 amino acids long. The CDR3 DNA follows: TGTGCCAGCAGTCCCCGCCTAAGGGAGCAGTACTTC. Its protein product is CASSPRLREQYF.

This sequence joins TRBV18 and TRBJ2-2, with D uncertain. The germline V and J ends were trimmed by 5 bases and 0 bases, with 4 bases remaining between them. This CDR3 has 13 residues. Germline V gene lookup returns CDR1 KGHSH and CDR2 LQKENI. This CDR3 reads CASSGANTGELFF. The CDR3 DNA sequence: TGTGCCAGCTCAGGGGCGAACACCGGGGAGCTGTTTTTT. Drawing the rest from reference TRBV18 and TRBJ2-2, the complete variable domain is NAGVMQNPRHLVRRRGQEARLRCSPMKGHSHVYWYRQLPEEGLKFMVYLQKENIIDESGMPKERFSAEFPKEGPSILRIQQVVRGDSAAYFCASSGANTGELFFGEGSRLTVL.

The J gene is TRBJ2-2, the V gene TRBV19; tentatively, D is TRBD1 (6 bases). The CDR3 covers 15 residues. Germline values: CDR1 LNHDA, CDR2 SQIVND (reference sequence). V was cut by 7 bases and J by 4 bases, with 16 bases left in between. This chain's CDR3 is CASIPNRDLTGELFF. As DNA, the CDR3 is TGTGCCAGTATCCCGAACAGGGATCTCACCGGGGAGCTGTTTTTT.

A note on this clonotype: It is unclear where the CDR3 begins or ends on the DNA, so no DNA is shown, and the CDR3 is as TCRdb lists it. The chain carries TRBV21-1 and TRBJ2-2; TRBD1 was called by the table and not checked on the DNA. TRBV21-1 is designated a pseudogene. Termini included, the CDR3 measures 19 amino acids. Here the CDR3 reads CASSKKATHVGVGTGELFF.

The rearrangement joins TRBV28 to TRBJ2-2; TRBD1 agrees at 10 bases. With 6 bases clipped from V and 7 bases from J, the junction kept 8 bases outside the gene matches. The length of the CDR3 is 15 residues. Per germline, CDR1 MDHEN and CDR2 SYDVKM. CDR3 DNA: TGTGCCAGCAGCATCGACAGGGGGCATAGCGGGGAGCTGTTTTTT. Translated: CASSIDRGHSGELFF.